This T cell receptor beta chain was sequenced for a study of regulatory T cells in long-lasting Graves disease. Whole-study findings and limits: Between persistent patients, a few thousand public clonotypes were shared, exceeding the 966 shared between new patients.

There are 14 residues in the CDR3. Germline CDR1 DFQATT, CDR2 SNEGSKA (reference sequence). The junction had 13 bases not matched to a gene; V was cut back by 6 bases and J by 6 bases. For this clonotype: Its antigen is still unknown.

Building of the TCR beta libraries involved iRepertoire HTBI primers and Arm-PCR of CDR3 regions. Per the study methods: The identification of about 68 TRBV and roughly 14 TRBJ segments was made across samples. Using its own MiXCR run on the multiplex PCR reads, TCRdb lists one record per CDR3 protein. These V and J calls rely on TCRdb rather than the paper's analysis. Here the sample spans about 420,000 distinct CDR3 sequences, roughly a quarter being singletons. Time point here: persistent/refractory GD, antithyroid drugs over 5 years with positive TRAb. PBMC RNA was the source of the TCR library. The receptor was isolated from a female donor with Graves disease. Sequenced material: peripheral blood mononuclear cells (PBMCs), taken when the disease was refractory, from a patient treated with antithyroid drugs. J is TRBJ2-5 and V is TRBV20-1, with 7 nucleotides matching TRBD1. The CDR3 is CSALAPDRAKTQYF. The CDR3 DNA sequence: TGCAGTGCCCTAGCCCCTGACAGGGCCAAGACCCAGTACTTC.